Listed below are T cell receptor beta chains from one sample, sequenced in a study of identical twins. Via MiXCR, TCRdb re-called the 5' RACE reads, giving one row per CDR3 protein. The data hold roughly 750,000 distinct CDR3 sequences, with approximately 22% observed a single time. These data also featured in a second study, about T cells expressing NK-cell markers.

The sample taken for sequencing was PBMCs. These receptors were taken from a woman in her late teens or twenties in good health. The CDR3 runs from the conserved cysteine through the conserved F or W. A D gene is named only where the DNA matches it firmly. Only some rows state a clone size, as once, few, many or a class for expanded clones.

abundance,j_gene,v_gene,d_gene,CDR3aa,CDR3nt
few,TRBJ1-1,TRBV2,-,CATSLNTEAFF,TGTGCCACCTCACTGAACACTGAAGCTTTCTTT
few,TRBJ2-4,TRBV20-1,-,CSAVSDTIKNIQYF,TGCAGTGCTGTATCGGACACCATCAAAAACATTCAGTACTTC
-,TRBJ2-1,TRBV9,-,CASSVGPVGLSDEQFF,TGTGCCAGCAGCGTAGGTCCGGTGGGCTTGAGCGATGAGCAGTTCTTC
medium-sized,TRBJ2-3,TRBV12-3/TRBV12-4,TRBD2,CASSPSGGDTQYF,TGTGCCAGCAGCCCTAGCGGGGGGGATACGCAGTATTTT
-,TRBJ1-1,TRBV19,TRBD1,CASTLQGGNTEAFF,TGTGCCAGTACTCTCCAGGGGGGGAACACTGAAGCTTTCTTT
few,TRBJ2-7,TRBV7-9,-,CASSLPFWEGNEQYF,TGTGCCAGCAGCTTACCTTTTTGGGAAGGCAACGAGCAGTACTTC
-,TRBJ2-3,TRBV7-2,-,CASSSSGTHYTDTQYF,TGTGCCAGCAGTTCCTCCGGGACCCACTATACAGATACGCAGTATTTT
few,TRBJ1-1,TRBV11-1,-,CASSKKRQAVLENTEAFF,TGTGCCAGCAGTAAGAAGAGACAGGCGGTATTAGAGAACACTGAAGCTTTCTTT
-,TRBJ2-2,TRBV12-3/TRBV12-4,-,CASLDSRTGELFF,TGTGCCAGCCTGGACAGCCGCACCGGGGAGCTGTTTTTT
-,TRBJ2-3,TRBV10-3,-,CAISESDRPTDTQYF,TGTGCCATCAGTGAGTCGGACAGACCCACAGATACGCAGTATTTT
-,TRBJ2-1,TRBV5-1,-,CASSLASGYDEQFF,TGCGCCAGCAGCTTGGCCTCGGGTTACGATGAGCAGTTCTTC
-,TRBJ2-3,TRBV3-1,-,CASSHPDPPSRGRTDTQYF,TGTGCCAGCAGTCATCCCGATCCTCCGAGCCGGGGACGCACAGATACGCAGTATTTT
few,TRBJ2-7,TRBV20-1,-,CSASAPPYEQYF,TGCAGTGCTAGTGCCCCCCCCTACGAGCAGTACTTC
-,TRBJ2-1,TRBV7-2,-,CASSSPGVNEQFF,TGTGCCAGCAGCTCCCCCGGGGTCAATGAGCAGTTCTTC
-,TRBJ2-1,TRBV21-1,-,CASTPIYSGPYNEQFF,TGTGCCAGCACCCCGATCTATAGCGGGCCCTACAATGAGCAGTTCTTC
-,TRBJ2-7,TRBV14,-,CASSPIIYEQYF,TGTGCCAGCAGCCCGATTATCTACGAGCAGTACTTC
-,TRBJ2-3,TRBV6-2/TRBV6-3,TRBD1,CASSRGQGVADTQYF,TGTGCCAGCAGCCGTGGACAGGGGGTCGCAGATACGCAGTATTTT
few,TRBJ2-3,TRBV20-1,TRBD2,CSVKTSGDTDTQYF,TGCAGTGTTAAGACTAGCGGGGACACAGATACGCAGTATTTT
few,TRBJ2-5,TRBV7-2,-,CASSGGGLSKKTQYF,TGTGCCAGCAGCGGAGGAGGACTAAGCAAAAAGACCCAGTACTTC
-,TRBJ2-3,TRBV5-1,TRBD1,CASSRPDRLTDTQYF,TGCGCCAGCAGCCGCCCGGACAGGCTCACAGATACGCAGTATTTT
few,TRBJ2-4,TRBV6-2/TRBV6-3,-,CASRSVAKNIQYF,TGTGCCAGCAGATCGGTAGCCAAAAACATTCAGTACTTC
-,TRBJ2-3,TRBV6-5,TRBD2,CASSYSRTSGRADTQYF,TGTGCCAGCAGTTACTCAAGGACTAGCGGGAGGGCAGATACGCAGTATTTT
few,TRBJ1-1,TRBV20-1,-,CSASNLGQAFF,TGCAGTGCTAGTAACTTGGGGCAAGCTTTCTTT
once,TRBJ2-1,TRBV2,TRBD2,CASSPLAGVHEQFF,TGTGCCAGCAGTCCACTAGCGGGGGTACACGAGCAGTTCTTC
few,TRBJ2-4,TRBV2,TRBD2,CASRTSGKDGKNIQYF,TGTGCCAGCAGGACTAGCGGGAAGGATGGCAAAAACATTCAGTACTTC
few,TRBJ2-1,TRBV29-1,TRBD2,CSVGTRTRVYNEQFF,TGCAGCGTTGGTACAAGGACTAGGGTATACAATGAGCAGTTCTTC
-,TRBJ1-6,TRBV7-2,-,CASTPLDGRNSPLHF,TGTGCCAGCACCCCTCTGGACGGGCGGAATTCACCCCTCCACTTT
many,TRBJ2-3,TRBV12-3/TRBV12-4,-,CASSLGTDGDTQYF,TGTGCCAGCAGTTTGGGGACTGATGGAGATACGCAGTATTTT
many,TRBJ2-1,TRBV6-2/TRBV6-3,-,CASSRNNEQFF,TGTGCCAGCAGTCGGAACAATGAGCAGTTCTTC
few,TRBJ2-1,TRBV20-1,TRBD2,CSAVQASGGPNSYNEQFF,TGCAGTGCCGTACAGGCTAGCGGGGGGCCTAACTCCTACAATGAGCAGTTCTTC
-,TRBJ2-7,TRBV7-9,-,CASSLESGGAPLF,TGTGCCAGCAGCTTAGAATCCGGAGGGGCTCCCCTCTTC
few,TRBJ2-5,TRBV20-1,-,CSASQGWGETQYF,TGCAGTGCTTCCCAGGGGTGGGGGGAGACCCAGTACTTC
-,TRBJ2-7,TRBV7-9,TRBD2,CATLAGGGYEQYF,TGTGCCACTTTAGCGGGAGGTGGCTACGAGCAGTACTTC
-,TRBJ2-5,TRBV20-1,-,CSARGSAQWETQYF,TGCAGTGCTAGAGGATCAGCGCAGTGGGAGACCCAGTACTTC
-,TRBJ1-2,TRBV20-1,-,CSARREANYGYTF,TGCAGTGCTAGACGGGAAGCTAACTATGGCTACACCTTC
few,TRBJ2-2,TRBV6-1,-,CASSESRNTGELFF,TGTGCCAGCAGTGAATCACGGAACACCGGGGAGCTGTTTTTT
few,TRBJ2-1,TRBV6-4,TRBD2,CASSDWEGNEQFF,TGTGCCAGCAGTGACTGGGAGGGAAATGAGCAGTTCTTC
-,TRBJ1-5,TRBV5-6,-,CASSSDLDYDQPQHF,TGTGCCAGCAGCTCCGACTTAGACTACGATCAGCCCCAGCATTTT
-,TRBJ1-1,TRBV12-3/TRBV12-4,-,CASSFRRFTEAFF,TGTGCCAGCAGTTTTCGGAGATTCACTGAAGCTTTCTTT
-,TRBJ2-2,TRBV5-1,-,CASSLSPSLANTGELFF,TGCGCCAGCAGCTTGAGTCCTAGCCTCGCGAACACCGGGGAGCTGTTTTTT
-,TRBJ1-1,TRBV5-1,-,CASSPEGGNTEAFF,TGCGCCAGCAGCCCCGAGGGGGGAAACACTGAAGCTTTCTTT